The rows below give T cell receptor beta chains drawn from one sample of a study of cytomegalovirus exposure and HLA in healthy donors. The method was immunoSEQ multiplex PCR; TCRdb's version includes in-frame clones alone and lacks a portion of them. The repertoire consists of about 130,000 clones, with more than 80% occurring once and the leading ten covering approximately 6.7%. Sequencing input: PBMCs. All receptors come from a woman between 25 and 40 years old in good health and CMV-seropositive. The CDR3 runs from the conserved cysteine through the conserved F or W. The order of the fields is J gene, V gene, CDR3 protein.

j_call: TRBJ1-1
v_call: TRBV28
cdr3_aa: CASRPGGENTEAFF

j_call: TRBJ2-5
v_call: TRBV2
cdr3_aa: CASSNTRVEGTQYF

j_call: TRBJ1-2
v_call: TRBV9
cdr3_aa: CASSVEEGAIYGYTF

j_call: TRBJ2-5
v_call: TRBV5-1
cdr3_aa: CASSAGQGETQYF

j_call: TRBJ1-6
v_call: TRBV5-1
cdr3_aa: CASSQDRVYSPLHF

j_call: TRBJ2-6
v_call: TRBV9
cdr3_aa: CASSSGGAGANVLTF

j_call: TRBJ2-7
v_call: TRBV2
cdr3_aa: CASRFSGSYEQYF

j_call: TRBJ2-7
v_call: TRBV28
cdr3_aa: CASSSPGLGPSEQYF

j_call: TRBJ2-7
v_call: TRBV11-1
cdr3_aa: CASSLYPGQVYEQYF

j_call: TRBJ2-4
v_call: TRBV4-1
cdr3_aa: CASSQLAAPAKNIQYF

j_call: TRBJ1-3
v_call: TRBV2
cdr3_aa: CASSEARVAGNTIYF

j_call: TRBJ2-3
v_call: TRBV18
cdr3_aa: CASSPGLDTQYF

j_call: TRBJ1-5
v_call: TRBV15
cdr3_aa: CATSRGSQPQHF

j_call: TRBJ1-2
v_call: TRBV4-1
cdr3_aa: CASSQDEGGIGGSSF

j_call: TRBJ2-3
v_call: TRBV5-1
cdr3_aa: CASSLPVALTDTQYF

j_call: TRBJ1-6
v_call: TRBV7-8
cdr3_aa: CASSLAGTALHF

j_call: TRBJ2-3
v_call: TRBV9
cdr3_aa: CASSVGVSGNTDTQYF

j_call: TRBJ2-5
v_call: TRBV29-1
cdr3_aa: CSLWGTDQETQYF

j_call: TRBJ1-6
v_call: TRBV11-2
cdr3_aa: CASSLKGPLQGGSPLHF

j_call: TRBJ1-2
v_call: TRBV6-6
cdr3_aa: CASSYPYPGQGNGYTF

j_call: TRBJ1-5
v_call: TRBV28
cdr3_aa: CASSGASNQPQHF

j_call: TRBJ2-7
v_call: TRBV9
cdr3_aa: CASRYRGPYEQYF

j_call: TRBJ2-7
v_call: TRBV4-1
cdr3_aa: CASGPGLANYEQYF

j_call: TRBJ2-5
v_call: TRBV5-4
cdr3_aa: CASSTGGVVETQYF

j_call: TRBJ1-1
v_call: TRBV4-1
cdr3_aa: CASSVEGGGWTEAFF

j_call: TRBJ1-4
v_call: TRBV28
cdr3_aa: CASSSTGGNEKLFF

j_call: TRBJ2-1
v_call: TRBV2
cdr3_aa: CASSGGLGTSNEQFF

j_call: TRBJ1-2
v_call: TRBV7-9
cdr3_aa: CASSFLSGPGGGYTF

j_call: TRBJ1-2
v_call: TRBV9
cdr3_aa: CASSGPTGGGYGYTF

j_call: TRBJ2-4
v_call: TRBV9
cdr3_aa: CASSVVLAERDIQYF

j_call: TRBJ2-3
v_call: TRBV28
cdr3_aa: CASSRPTSGQLTDTQYF

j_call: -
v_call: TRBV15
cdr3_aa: CATSTTYGGDYEQYF

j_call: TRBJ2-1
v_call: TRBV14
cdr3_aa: CASSLGSLNEQFF

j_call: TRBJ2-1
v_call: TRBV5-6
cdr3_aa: CASSRWTSGGSVEQFF

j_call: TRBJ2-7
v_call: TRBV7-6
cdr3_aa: CASSPGQGFAYEQYF

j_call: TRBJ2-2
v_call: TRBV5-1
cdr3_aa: CASSRDKNTGELFF

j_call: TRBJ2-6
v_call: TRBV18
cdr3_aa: CASSPLRGLLHSGANVLTF

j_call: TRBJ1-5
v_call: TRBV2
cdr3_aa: CASSPPLQGLMGNQPQHF